This T cell receptor beta chain was recovered during a study of T cells after yellow fever vaccination. Broader study findings: Overlap between CD4 and CD8 compartments was detected for a small share of clonotypes. A weaker secondary response peaked on day 5, the primary on day 15. Subsequent to the booster, the majority of primary-vaccination clones reappeared (around 95% CD4, approximately 90% CD8).

Production of TCR cDNA was by 5'RACE template switching, which also added a universal primer site and UMIs. TCRdb re-derived calls from the 5' RACE reads in MiXCR, one entry per CDR3 protein. The data show under 250,000 distinct CDR3 sequences, 6.9% seen once. CDR1 is MNHNY and CDR2 is SVGAGI in the germline V gene (reference sequence). The junction had 7 bases not matched to a gene; V was cut back by 6 bases and J by 3 bases. The CDR3 is 16 amino acids. A word on this clonotype: Its antigen is unknown.

The specimen comprised CD4+ T cells sorted from PBMCs, sampled 15 days after the yellow fever booster vaccination. This rearrangement joins TRBV6-6 to TRBJ2-6; 8 bases are a match to TRBD1. The receptor's source is a man in his thirties or forties who received the YFV17D yellow fever vaccine. The CDR3 here is CASRPGGVYGANVLTF. CDR3 DNA: TGTGCCAGCAGGCCAGGGGGCGTTTATGGGGCCAACGTCCTGACTTTC.